This entry lists 29 T cell receptor beta chains sequenced from one sample in a study of OX40 agonist ivuxolimab in advanced cancers. Generated by immunoSEQ multiplex PCR, the TCRdb table keeps only in-frame clones and is missing some. This table has 70,000 to 95,000 clones, about 85% appearing once. Sample: CD4+ or CD8+ T cells sorted from blood, taken in a trial of the OX40 agonist ivuxolimab. The origin of the receptors is an adult with an advanced solid tumor such as melanoma, head and neck, liver or kidney cancer.

The chain is built from TRBV7-6 and TRBJ2-7; the D gene is possibly TRBD1 (6 bases). With 2 bases removed from V and 6 bases from J, the gap between germline ends came to 17 bases. Germline CDR1 is SGHVS and CDR2 is FNYEAQ. This CDR3 has 15 residues. In DNA, the CDR3 is TGTGCCAGCAGCTTAAATCCTAGCATACAGGGCGAGCAGTACTTC. Translating it yields CASSLNPSIQGEQYF.

There are a few counts of this clone. V and J are TRBV18 and TRBJ1-5; D is possibly TRBD1 (5 bases). With 1 base removed from V and 2 bases from J, the gap between germline ends came to 9 bases. The CDR3 is 15 residues long. Germline V gene sequence: CDR1 KGHSH, CDR2 LQKENI. The CDR3 spells CASSPQGMGNQPQHF. The CDR3 bases are TGTGCCAGCTCACCACAGGGGATGGGCAATCAGCCCCAGCATTTT.

The genes are TRBV28 and TRBJ2-7, with D perhaps TRBD1 or TRBD2 (7 bases each). Between the trimmed V and J ends, which lost 7 bases and 0 bases, there was a span of 16 bases. Germline assignment: CDR1 MDHEN and CDR2 SYDVKM. This CDR3 spans 15 amino acids. The CDR3 loop is CASNSGGGNSYEQYF. The DNA for the CDR3 is TGTGCCAGCAACTCAGGGGGGGGTAACTCCTACGAGCAGTACTTC. The variable domain in full, completed from reference TRBV28 and TRBJ2-7, reads DVKVTQSSRYLVKRTGEKVFLECVQDMDHENMFWYRQDPGLGLRLIYFSYDVKMKEKGDIPEGYSVSREKKERFSLILESASTNQTSMYLCASNSGGGNSYEQYFGPGTRLTVT.

The chain employs TRBV28 and TRBJ2-7; 9 nucleotides agree with TRBD1. The germline V gene encodes CDR1 MDHEN and CDR2 SYDVKM. Losses at the gene ends were 3 bases for V and 0 bases for J; bases not matched to a gene: 9. This CDR3 is built from 17 residues. The CDR3 loop is CASSFTAGTGSSYEQYF. The CDR3 nucleotides read TGTGCCAGCAGTTTTACGGCGGGGACAGGGAGCTCCTACGAGCAGTACTTC.

A few counts support this clone. The gene calls are TRBV19 and TRBJ2-1; D gene unclear. V dropped 9 bases and J dropped 9 bases, with 9 bases sitting between them. This CDR3 is 10 amino acids long. The V gene's germline CDR1 is LNHDA and CDR2 SQIVND (reference sequence). CDR3 sequence (DNA): TGTGCCAGCGGCAGAGGTGAGCAGTTCTTC. Amino acid sequence: CASGRGEQFF.

This clone appeared once. V gene TRBV28 combines with J gene TRBJ2-7; a possible D gene is TRBD2 (5 bases). CDR1 is MDHEN and CDR2 is SYDVKM in the germline V gene. The length of the CDR3 is 14 residues. V lost 6 bases and J 3 bases, leaving 15 bases between the germline ends. The CDR3 here is CASSPGLVGYEQYF. For the CDR3, the DNA is TGTGCCAGCAGCCCTGGACTGGTAGGCTACGAGCAGTACTTC.

This clone was seen once. V is TRBV30 and J is TRBJ2-3; 13 bases align to TRBD2. The CDR3 has 15 amino acids. After removal of 0 bases from V and 6 bases from J, the junction contained 3 bases not matched to a gene. Germline V CDR1 and CDR2: GTSNPN, SVGIG (reference sequence). The DNA for the CDR3 is TGTGCCTGGAGTGTACTAGCGGGAGGGTCGGATACGCAGTATTTT. It is translated as CAWSVLAGGSDTQYF.

CDR3 loop: CASSRTGAWDTGELFF. CDR3 coding DNA: TGTGCCAGCAGCAGGACAGGGGCCTGGGACACCGGGGAGCTGTTTTTT. The chain carries TRBV27 and TRBJ2-2; 9 bases fit TRBD1. The CDR3 has 16 residues. Germline CDR1 MNHEY, CDR2 SMNVEV (reference sequence). V shed 6 bases and J 3 bases; nucleotides not matched to a gene: 8.

The chain carries TRBV6-7 and TRBJ1-5, with a weak D call TRBD1 (5 bases). TRBV6-7 is known as an ORF, though its function is uncertain. V was pared by 1 base and J by 7 bases, with 8 bases between. The CDR3 is 13 amino acids. CDR3 loop: CASSYFGGQPQHF. Here the CDR3 DNA reads TGTGCCAGCAGTTACTTCGGGGGACAGCCCCAGCATTTT.

The chain joins TRBV4-1 to TRBJ2-7, with unresolved D. V was clipped by 0 bases and J by 4 bases, with 4 bases between them. Germline V CDR1 and CDR2: MGHRA, YSYEKL. CDR3 length: 12 amino acids. The CDR3 here is CASSQDLYEQYF. The DNA for the CDR3 is TGCGCCAGCAGCCAAGATCTGTACGAGCAGTACTTC.

The chain employs TRBV6-5 and TRBJ2-1; 10 nucleotides line up with TRBD2. V lost 11 bases, J lost 2 bases, and 6 bases stayed unmatched. This CDR3 region has 14 residues. CDR1 is MNHEY and CDR2 is SVGAGI in the germline V gene. This CDR3 reads CAVSSGGTYNEQFF. The CDR3 nucleotides are TGTGCCGTCAGTAGCGGGGGGACCTACAATGAGCAGTTCTTC.

The chain employs TRBV11-2 and TRBJ1-5; D is perhaps TRBD1 (5 bases). The CDR3 spans 15 residues. Trimming stripped 5 bases from V and 7 bases from J, with 18 bases between. Germline CDR1 and CDR2: SGHAT and FQNNGV. The CDR3 region is CASSRFGGGGQPQHF. CDR3 bases: TGTGCCAGCAGCAGATTTGGGGGAGGTGGACAGCCCCAGCATTTT.

J is TRBJ2-1 and V is TRBV5-1; TRBD2 aligns across 8 bases. The trim removed 4 bases at V and 6 bases at J, leaving 9 bases unmatched. In germline, CDR1 is SGHRS, CDR2 YFSETQ. The CDR3 contains 15 residues. The CDR3 nucleotides read TGCGCCAGCAGCCCCCAGGTAGCGGGATCCAATGAGCAGTTCTTC. This encodes CASSPQVAGSNEQFF.

The V call is TRBV2, the J call TRBJ2-7; D unclear. The CDR3 runs to 13 residues. CDR1 is SNHLY, CDR2 FYNNEI, per germline. V lost 6 bases, J lost 0 bases, and 9 bases lay in between. Here the CDR3 reads CASSGESSYEQYF. CDR3 bases: TGTGCCAGCAGCGGAGAGAGCTCCTACGAGCAGTACTTC.

The J gene is TRBJ2-2, the V gene TRBV19; a weak D match, TRBD1 (6 bases). The CDR3 spans 18 residues. Per the germline V gene, CDR1 is LNHDA and CDR2 is SQIVND (reference sequence). V lost 6 bases and J 5 bases, leaving 25 bases between the germline ends. The CDR3 region has the DNA TGTGCCAGTAGCGACGGACAGCGCACCCTCATTTTGACCGGGGAGCTGTTTTTT. The encoded protein is CASSDGQRTLILTGELFF.

The gene calls are TRBV7-9 and TRBJ2-7; D not certain. V was trimmed by 1 base and J by 0 bases, leaving 10 bases between them. CDR3 length: 15 amino acids. The V gene's germline CDR1 is SEHNR and CDR2 FQNEAQ (reference sequence). The CDR3 DNA sequence: TGTGCCAGCAGCTTAGGGGCAGAGAGCTCCTACGAGCAGTACTTC. Translating it yields CASSLGAESSYEQYF.

This clone was counted a few times. V and J are TRBV5-1 and TRBJ1-1; TRBD1 agrees at 8 bases. The trim removed 3 bases at V and 5 bases at J, leaving 9 bases unmatched. CDR3 length equals 15 residues. CDR1 is SGHRS, CDR2 YFSETQ, per germline. The CDR3 spells CASSYGQGEGTEAFF. CDR3 DNA: TGCGCCAGCAGCTACGGACAGGGAGAGGGTACTGAAGCTTTCTTT.

This rearrangement joins TRBV4-3 to TRBJ2-7; D unclear. Trimming removed 0 bases at V and 0 bases at J, with 12 bases between. CDR3 length: 16 amino acids. Germline V gives CDR1 LGHNA, CDR2 YSLEER. Here the CDR3 DNA reads TGCGCCAGCAGCCAAGACACCCTCGCAGGCTCCTACGAGCAGTACTTC. Protein product: CASSQDTLAGSYEQYF.

The chain recombines TRBV9 with TRBJ2-3; D gene unclear. The CDR3 runs to 18 residues. Germline CDR1 reads SGDLS; CDR2 reads YYNGEE. Trimming stripped 3 bases from V and 4 bases from J, with 24 bases between. Here the CDR3 DNA reads TGTGCCAGCAGCGCTTCGGTCCCGGGCCTATCGCAGGCAGATACGCAGTATTTT. Its translation is CASSASVPGLSQADTQYF.

The J gene is TRBJ2-5, the V gene TRBV11-2, with D possibly matching TRBD1 (5 bases). The better agreement between TRBJ2-7 and the DNA end casts doubt on the J call. The germline V gene has CDR1 SGHAT and CDR2 FQNNGV. This CDR3 has 14 residues. This CDR3 reads CASSLAQGRYEQYF. The CDR3 DNA is TGTGCCAGCAGCTTAGCGCAGGGCAGGTACGAGCAGTACTTC.

This chain uses TRBV5-1 with TRBJ2-5; D tentatively fits TRBD1 or TRBD2 (5 bases each). V shed 4 bases and J shed 5 bases, with 15 bases lying between them. Germline V CDR1 and CDR2: SGHRS, YFSETQ. CDR3 length: 14 residues. The CDR3 region has the DNA TGCGCCAGCAGCGCCCAGGGCGGCGGGGAGACCCAGTACTTC. Protein product: CASSAQGGGETQYF.

The chain carries TRBV28 and TRBJ1-2; D ambiguous. Trimming took 7 bases from V and 6 from J, leaving 15 bases between them. The CDR3 runs 13 residues. Germline CDR1 MDHEN, CDR2 SYDVKM. DNA for the CDR3: TGTGCCAGCAATCCGACCGTGGAGGATGGCTACACCTTC. This translates into CASNPTVEDGYTF.

The chain is built from TRBV4-1 and TRBJ2-3; 11 nucleotides align to TRBD2. V trimming: 0 bases; J trimming: 5 bases; junction bases outside the gene matches: 16. This CDR3 has 20 amino acids. Germline CDR1 MGHRA, CDR2 YSYEKL. The CDR3 loop is CASSQDSRARASGRIDTQYF. Here the CDR3 DNA reads TGCGCCAGCAGCCAAGATAGTCGCGCGAGGGCTAGCGGGAGGATAGATACGCAGTATTTT.

The gene calls are TRBV2 and TRBJ2-1, with a possible D match to TRBD2 (5 bases). The ends were cut back, 4 bases at V and 3 bases at J, with 7 bases in the middle. Looked up from germline, CDR1 is SNHLY and CDR2 is FYNNEI. The CDR3 totals 13 residues. The CDR3 sequence is CASSAGDYNEQFF. In DNA, the CDR3 is TGTGCCAGCAGTGCCGGGGACTACAATGAGCAGTTCTTC.

This chain links TRBV18 with TRBJ1-2, with D unresolved. The ends were cut back, 8 bases at V and 5 bases at J, with 15 bases in the middle. Per germline, CDR1 KGHSH and CDR2 LQKENI. This CDR3 comprises 13 residues. CDR3 sequence: CASRHSGGYGYTF. The CDR3 bases are TGTGCCAGCCGACACAGCGGAGGATATGGCTACACCTTC.

This clone was found once. V usage is TRBV20-1 and J usage is TRBJ2-1; D unclear. The CDR3 consists of 11 residues. Germline CDR1 and CDR2: DFQATT and SNEGSKA (reference sequence). Trimming took 6 bases from V and 6 from J, leaving 9 bases between them. The CDR3 DNA sequence: TGCAGTGCCACCTTTATCAATGAGCAGTTCTTC. As protein: CSATFINEQFF.

The V call is TRBV4-3, the J call TRBJ2-5, with TRBD2 matching 8 bases. There are 15 residues in the CDR3. CDR1 and CDR2 (germline): LGHNA, YSLEER. The J segment lost 0 bases and the V segment lost 4 bases, leaving 4 bases of the junction unmatched. CDR3 residues: CASSPQLADQETQYF. The DNA for the CDR3 is TGCGCCAGCAGCCCACAACTAGCGGACCAAGAGACCCAGTACTTC.

For this clone: Other DNA sequences in the same sample also yield this CDR3. The rearrangement links TRBV27 to TRBJ2-7, with D uncertain. Germline CDR1 is MNHEY and CDR2 is SMNVEV (reference sequence). This CDR3 spans 12 amino acids. With 4 bases removed from V and 0 bases from J, the gap between germline ends came to 4 bases. This CDR3 reads CASSSSSYEQYF. The DNA of the CDR3 is TGTGCCAGCAGTTCTAGCTCCTACGAGCAGTACTTC.

This chain links TRBV5-4 with TRBJ2-1; D is perhaps TRBD2 (6 bases). Germline V lookup: CDR1 SGHNT, CDR2 YYREEE (reference sequence). The CDR3 runs to 17 residues. Trimming cost V 0 bases and J 3 bases, with 16 bases left between them. CDR3 nucleotide sequence: TGTGCCAGCAGCTTGGGGCGGGGCCCTACATTCTACAATGAGCAGTTCTTC. Translation gives CASSLGRGPTFYNEQFF.